This T cell receptor beta chain originates from a study of blood T cell repertoires in COVID-19. Sequencing was performed with immunoSEQ multiplex PCR; in TCRdb, only in-frame clones are kept and a portion is missing. The sample has more than 200,000 clones, approximately 90% seen once. This clone was counted a single time. The V end lost 9 bases, the J end lost 4 bases, and 19 bases lay between the germline ends. CDR1 is LNHDA and CDR2 is SQIVND in the germline V gene (reference sequence). This CDR3 spans 15 amino acids. Across under 25 US areas, participants ranged in age from 18 to 89 years. The specimen was PBMCs or T cells enriched from blood (not recorded which). This sequence was found in a woman aged 18-29 years who had recovered from COVID-19. The genes are TRBV19 and TRBJ2-1; the D gene is possibly TRBD1 (5 bases). Written as DNA, the CDR3 is TGTGCCAGAGTTTCCCGCGGCAGGGCATACAATGAGCAGTTCTTC. Translation: CARVSRGRAYNEQFF.